Below are 29 T cell receptor beta chains sequenced from a single sample in a study of OX40 agonist ivuxolimab in advanced cancers. The table came from immunoSEQ multiplex PCR; TCRdb's copy has only in-frame clones and leaves some out. The sample holds roughly 60,000 clones, 85% seen once. The sequencing used CD4+ or CD8+ T cells sorted from blood, collected in a trial of the OX40 agonist ivuxolimab. The receptor source for this set is an adult with an advanced solid tumor such as melanoma, head and neck, liver or kidney cancer.

The V gene is TRBV20-1, the J gene TRBJ2-7; D not resolved. The ends were cut back, 2 bases at V and 7 bases at J, with 9 bases in the middle. This CDR3 has 11 residues. CDR1 is DFQATT and CDR2 is SNEGSKA in the germline V gene (reference sequence). The CDR3 sequence is CSARLLGEQYF. Written as DNA, the CDR3 is TGCAGTGCTAGACTCCTGGGGGAGCAGTACTTC.

The chain carries TRBV28 and TRBJ2-7; 13 bases align to TRBD2. The junction had 6 bases not matched to a gene; V was cut back by 7 bases and J by 3 bases. Germline-derived CDR1 and CDR2 are MDHEN and SYDVKM. The CDR3 covers 15 residues. This CDR3 is CASTVTSGGSYEQYF. Written as DNA, the CDR3 is TGTGCCAGCACCGTGACTAGCGGGGGGAGCTACGAGCAGTACTTC.

A few counts support this clone. The chain has TRBV29-1 and TRBJ2-7; 9 positions agree with TRBD1. The CDR3 is 11 amino acids. V lost 7 bases and J lost 6; bases outside the gene matches: 4. CDR1 and CDR2 from the germline V gene are SQVTM and ANQGSEA. In nucleotides, the CDR3 is TGCAGCGGGGGACAGGGTTTCGAGCAGTACTTC. It translates to CSGGQGFEQYF.

CDR3 in amino acids: CSVEAPGSSYEQYF. The DNA for the CDR3 is TGCAGCGTTGAGGCGCCAGGGAGCTCCTACGAGCAGTACTTC. V and J are TRBV29-1 and TRBJ2-7, with D perhaps matching TRBD1 or TRBD2 (5 bases each). Trimming cost V 3 bases and J 0 bases, with 12 bases left between them. Germline V gene data show CDR1 as SQVTM and CDR2 as ANQGSEA. The CDR3 loop spans 14 amino acids.

This clone was counted a few times. V is TRBV28 and J is TRBJ2-5, with 8 bases that match TRBD1. Germline V gives CDR1 MDHEN, CDR2 SYDVKM. V lost 5 bases, J lost 5 bases, and 10 bases stayed unmatched. The CDR3 contains 15 residues. The CDR3 DNA follows: TGTGCCAGCAGTACCCGGACAGGGATTGGGGAGACCCAGTACTTC. Translating it yields CASSTRTGIGETQYF.

The chain joins TRBV5-1 to TRBJ2-3; D might be TRBD1 (5 bases). V shed 0 bases and J shed 4 bases, with 9 bases lying between them. The CDR3 is 14 residues long. From germline, CDR1 is SGHRS and CDR2 YFSETQ. In DNA, the CDR3 is TGCGCCAGCAGCTTGGACCTGGGGCCAGATACGCAGTATTTT. It is translated as CASSLDLGPDTQYF.

The CDR3 region has the DNA TGTGCCAGCAGCGCGCTTCAAGGGGAGACCCAGTACTTC. Protein sequence: CASSALQGETQYF. The V gene is TRBV5-6, the J gene TRBJ2-5; D gene ambiguous. Germline CDR1 SGHDT, CDR2 YYEEEE. This CDR3 is built from 13 residues. Trimming cost V 4 bases and J 5 bases, with 12 bases left between them.

The CDR3 coding sequence is TGTGCCAGCGGACAGGGGCTAGGAAACACCATATATTTT. It yields the protein CASGQGLGNTIYF. The rearrangement uses TRBV10-3 and TRBJ1-3; 9 bases align to TRBD1. Germline trimming cut 10 bases from V and 4 bases from J; bases unmatched to any gene: 5. Germline V gene sequence: CDR1 ENHRY, CDR2 SYGVKD. The CDR3 contains 13 residues.

The V gene is TRBV7-3, the J gene TRBJ2-1; no clear D. Per the germline V gene, CDR1 is SGHTA and CDR2 is FQGTGA. Trimming pared 5 bases from V and 3 bases from J, leaving 17 bases between. This CDR3 is built from 16 residues. CDR3 in amino acids: CASSPTPVGYYNEQFF. Written as DNA, the CDR3 is TGTGCCAGCAGCCCCACCCCCGTTGGCTACTACAATGAGCAGTTCTTC. The entire variable domain, with the rest obtained from reference TRBV7-3 and TRBJ2-1, is as follows: GAGVSQTPSNKVTEKGKYVELRCDPISGHTALYWYRQSLGQGPEFLIYFQGTGAADDSGLPNDRFFAVRPEGSVSTLKIQRTERGDSAVYLCASSPTPVGYYNEQFFGPGTRLTVL.

The V gene is TRBV7-8, the J gene TRBJ2-3, with 7 bases that match TRBD1. This CDR3 is built from 15 residues. CDR1 and CDR2 (germline): SGHVS, FQNEAQ. With 2 bases clipped from V and 5 bases from J, the junction kept 7 bases outside the gene matches. This CDR3 is CASSLREGAGDTQYF. CDR3 DNA: TGTGCCAGCAGCTTACGAGAGGGGGCTGGAGATACGCAGTATTTT. Full variable domain (outside the CDR3, taken from reference TRBV7-8 and TRBJ2-3): GAGVSQSPRYKVAKRGQDVALRCDPISGHVSLFWYQQALGQGPEFLTYFQNEAQLDKSGLPSDRFFAERPEGSVSTLKIQRTQQEDSAVYLCASSLREGAGDTQYFGPGTRLTVL.

This chain connects TRBV19 to TRBJ1-2; D uncertain. Germline V gives CDR1 LNHDA, CDR2 SQIVND (reference sequence). This CDR3 is built from 16 residues. Deletions cut 4 bases from V and 4 bases from J, with 19 bases between. CDR3 bases: TGTGCCAGTAGTAACCCGAGTTCGGCTGTTACCTATGGCTACACCTTC. Its protein is CASSNPSSAVTYGYTF.

The chain has TRBV18 and TRBJ1-3; D ambiguous. Per the germline V gene, CDR1 is KGHSH and CDR2 is LQKENI. There are 14 residues in the CDR3. The V gene lost 4 bases and the J gene lost 4 bases, with 11 bases spanning the gap. The CDR3 region has the DNA TGTGCCAGCTCACGGGAGAATCCGGGAAACACCATATATTTT. Protein sequence: CASSRENPGNTIYF.

CDR3 DNA sequence: TGTGCCAGCAGCCTGCAGGTTGCTTTTAGCAATCAGCCCCAGCATTTT. The encoded protein is CASSLQVAFSNQPQHF. V and J are TRBV7-8 and TRBJ1-5; no definite D call. Germline assignment: CDR1 SGHVS and CDR2 FQNEAQ. Trimming cost V 5 bases and J 0 bases, with 14 bases left between them. The length of the CDR3 is 16 residues.

This chain joins TRBV10-3 and TRBJ1-1, with 9 nucleotides matching TRBD1. The CDR3 contains 11 residues. Unmatched junction bases numbered 6, after V lost 7 bases and J lost 12 bases. Germline V gene data show CDR1 as ENHRY and CDR2 as SYGVKD. In DNA form, the CDR3 reads TGTGCCATCAATAGGGACAGGGAGTCTTTCTTT. Translation: CAINRDRESFF.

This chain joins TRBV6-6 and TRBJ1-1, with no clear D. The germline V and J ends were trimmed by 9 bases and 2 bases, with 7 bases remaining between them. Germline CDR1 and CDR2: MNHNY and SVGAGI (reference sequence). The CDR3 has 11 amino acids. The CDR3 DNA sequence: TGTGCCAGTCCGAGTAACACTGAAGCTTTCTTT. This translates into CASPSNTEAFF.

The chain employs TRBV19 and TRBJ2-5, with D perhaps being TRBD1 or TRBD2 (5 bases each). Germline CDR1 reads LNHDA; CDR2 reads SQIVND (reference sequence). Trimming took 5 bases from V and 2 from J, leaving 15 bases between them. The CDR3 totals 15 residues. The DNA of the CDR3 is TGTGCCAGTAGTCTCCAAACGGGGCCACAAGAGACCCAGTACTTC. Its translation is CASSLQTGPQETQYF. Full variable domain (missing parts from reference TRBV19 and TRBJ2-5): DGGITQSPKYLFRKEGQNVTLSCEQNLNHDAMYWYRQDPGQGLRLIYYSQIVNDFQKGDIAEGYSVSREKKESFPLTVTSAQKNPTAFYLCASSLQTGPQETQYFGPGTRLLVL.

The rearrangement joins TRBV7-3 to TRBJ1-5; D unclear. CDR3 length equals 12 residues. V shed 2 bases and J shed 5 bases, with 4 bases lying between them. Per the germline V gene, CDR1 is SGHTA and CDR2 is FQGTGA. CDR3: CASSLAHQPQHF. The CDR3 bases are TGTGCCAGCAGCTTAGCGCATCAGCCCCAGCATTTT.

About this clone: This sample includes further DNA sequences coding for the same CDR3. The rearrangement links TRBV5-1 to TRBJ2-2; the D is unclear. Germline CDR1 is SGHRS and CDR2 is YFSETQ. V lost 0 bases to trimming and J lost 1 base, with 1 base between them. The CDR3 has 13 residues. The CDR3 bases are TGCGCCAGCAGCTTGGGGAACACCGGGGAGCTGTTTTTT. Protein: CASSLGNTGELFF.

The chain has TRBV29-1 and TRBJ1-2; D might be TRBD1 (5 bases). Germline lookup yields CDR1 SQVTM and CDR2 ANQGSEA. V was shortened by 1 base and J by 7 bases, with 16 bases between the two germline ends. This CDR3 contains 14 residues. DNA for the CDR3: TGCAGCGTTGAAGCTCGACCCCAGGGAGGTGGCTACACCTTC. Translated: CSVEARPQGGGYTF.

The chain employs TRBV2 and TRBJ2-7; 9 nucleotides match TRBD1. Germline V gene data show CDR1 as SNHLY and CDR2 as FYNNEI. The V gene end was trimmed by 4 bases and the J gene end by 6 bases; junction bases not matched to a gene: 7. The CDR3 is 14 amino acids. The CDR3 region has the DNA TGTGCCAGCAGTGGGACAGGGGCCCGGCGCGAGCAGTACTTC. Its translation is CASSGTGARREQYF.

The CDR3 protein is CAGTGDPNSPLHF. The CDR3 bases are TGTGCCGGCACAGGGGACCCTAATTCACCCCTCCACTTT. The chain is built from TRBV2 and TRBJ1-6, with TRBD1 matching 7 bases. V dropped 11 bases and J dropped 6; count of bases not matched to a gene: 7. CDR3 length equals 13 residues. Germline-derived CDR1 and CDR2 are SNHLY and FYNNEI.

The V and J genes are TRBV7-4 and TRBJ2-5; the D gene is possibly TRBD2 (6 bases). Trimming removed 7 bases at V and 4 bases at J, with 10 bases between. Germline-derived CDR1 and CDR2 are SGHVT and SQSDAQ. The length of the CDR3 is 12 residues. The CDR3 DNA is TGTGCCAGCACAGGGAGGCGAGAGACCCAGTACTTC. Its protein product is CASTGRRETQYF. Looking up the rest from reference TRBV7-4 and TRBJ2-5 gives the full variable domain: GAGVSQSPRYKVAKRGRDVALRCDSISGHVTLYWYRQTLGQGSEVLTYSQSDAQRDKSGRPSGRFSAERPERSVSTLKIQRTEQGDSAVYLCASTGRRETQYFGPGTRLLVL.

V usage is TRBV11-2 and J usage is TRBJ2-3, with D perhaps assigned TRBD1 or TRBD2 (5 bases each). The V and J ends lost 2 bases and 2 bases respectively, with 11 bases between them. Per the germline V gene, CDR1 is SGHAT and CDR2 is FQNNGV. The CDR3 is made up of 15 amino acids. The CDR3 reads CASSLRGLFTDTQYF. The DNA of the CDR3 is TGTGCCAGCAGCTTACGGGGCCTCTTCACAGATACGCAGTATTTT.

This clone was observed a single time. V is TRBV6-6 and J is TRBJ2-7, with TRBD1 matching over 9 bases. The J segment lost 6 bases and the V segment lost 2 bases, leaving 11 bases of the junction unmatched. Per germline, CDR1 MNHNY and CDR2 SVGAGI (reference sequence). The CDR3 length is 16 residues. CDR3 coding DNA: TGTGCCAGCAGTTACCCGCCGGGACAGGGCCGGGGCGAGCAGTACTTC. It codes for CASSYPPGQGRGEQYF.

In regard to this clone: The germline gene is not matched at one end of the junction; a read error may be the cause. The V and J genes are TRBV7-7 and TRBJ2-5; D might be TRBD2 (5 bases). The CDR3 spans 13 residues. Per germline, CDR1 SSHAT and CDR2 FNYEAQ (reference sequence). The CDR3 is CASSISRRETQYF. The CDR3 bases are TGTGCTAGCAGCATCTCGCGGAGGGAGACCCAGTACTTC.

The chain recombines TRBV6-6 with TRBJ1-4, with D possibly matching TRBD1 (5 bases). V lost 4 bases and J 7 bases, leaving 13 bases between the germline ends. From germline, CDR1 is MNHNY and CDR2 SVGAGI (reference sequence). This CDR3 region has 14 residues. The CDR3 sequence: CASSWGPWGEKLFF. The CDR3 nucleotides read TGTGCCAGCAGTTGGGGCCCCTGGGGTGAAAAACTGTTTTTT.

The rearrangement uses TRBV5-4 and TRBJ2-1; TRBD1 matches 8 bases. The germline CDR1 and CDR2 sequences are SGHNT and YYREEE (reference sequence). This CDR3 is 15 amino acids long. V lost 2 bases to trimming and J lost 1 base; unmatched junction nucleotides: 2. CDR3 nucleotide sequence: TGTGCCAGCAGCTTAACAGGGGGATCCTACAATGAGCAGTTCTTC. Residues: CASSLTGGSYNEQFF.

The chain couples TRBV5-1 to TRBJ2-1; D not certain. CDR1 and CDR2 from the germline V gene are SGHRS and YFSETQ. With 0 bases removed from V and 0 bases from J, the gap between germline ends came to 10 bases. This CDR3 is built from 16 residues. CDR3 loop: CASSLVTLSSYNEQFF. The CDR3 coding sequence is TGCGCCAGCAGCTTGGTTACGTTGAGCTCCTACAATGAGCAGTTCTTC.

The rearrangement links TRBV7-8 to TRBJ1-2, with TRBD1 as a possible D gene (6 bases). This CDR3 region has 13 residues. V lost 5 bases, J lost 8 bases, and 15 bases lay in between. Germline-derived CDR1 and CDR2 are SGHVS and FQNEAQ. CDR3 DNA: TGTGCCAGCAGCCCAGGGGCCCGGGAGGGCTACACCTTC. Translated: CASSPGAREGYTF.